These T cell receptor beta chains were read from a single sample in a study of blood T cell repertoires in COVID-19. This table comes from immunoSEQ multiplex PCR, and its TCRdb copy is limited to in-frame clones, with some not included. The sample has nearly 110,000 clones; 65% to 80% are singletons. The sample was peripheral blood. The receptors stem from a man in his 70s with acute or convalescent COVID-19. Both conserved end residues are part of each CDR3. Each record gives: J gene, clone size, D gene, V gene, CDR3 protein, CDR3 DNA. The D gene is left open where the match is weak. The size field is filled for only some rows; it gives once, few, many or a size class.

J gene: TRBJ1-1
clone size: few
D gene: NA
V gene: TRBV7-8
CDR3 protein: CASGEVFGQFTEAFF
CDR3 DNA: TGTGCCAGCGGCGAAGTATTTGGACAGTTTACTGAAGCTTTCTTT

J gene: TRBJ2-2
clone size: NA
D gene: TRBD2
V gene: TRBV6-6
CDR3 protein: CASSRRVVAGGIFISGELFF
CDR3 DNA: TGTGCCAGCAGCCGGCGGGTCGTAGCGGGGGGCATCTTTATCTCCGGGGAGCTGTTTTTT

J gene: TRBJ1-3
clone size: NA
D gene: TRBD1
V gene: TRBV11-3
CDR3 protein: CASSLSTGGASGNTIYF
CDR3 DNA: TGTGCCAGCAGCTTATCGACAGGGGGCGCGTCGGGAAACACCATATATTTT

J gene: TRBJ2-3
clone size: NA
D gene: TRBD1
V gene: TRBV5-1
CDR3 protein: CASSLDRGRTDTQYF
CDR3 DNA: TGCGCCAGCAGCTTGGACAGGGGGCGCACAGATACGCAGTATTTT

J gene: TRBJ1-3
clone size: NA
D gene: NA
V gene: TRBV6-5
CDR3 protein: CASSSLGASGNTIYF
CDR3 DNA: TGTGCCAGCAGTTCCCTAGGGGCGTCTGGAAACACCATATATTTT

J gene: TRBJ1-5
clone size: NA
D gene: TRBD1
V gene: TRBV2
CDR3 protein: CASSPGQASNQPQHF
CDR3 DNA: TGTGCCAGCAGTCCCGGACAGGCTAGCAATCAGCCCCAGCATTTT

J gene: TRBJ1-1
clone size: NA
D gene: TRBD1
V gene: TRBV18
CDR3 protein: CASSPKGQGEAFF
CDR3 DNA: TGTGCCAGCTCACCAAAGGGACAGGGCGAAGCTTTCTTT

J gene: TRBJ1-1
clone size: NA
D gene: NA
V gene: TRBV27
CDR3 protein: CASSPGVASTEAFF
CDR3 DNA: TGTGCCAGCAGCCCAGGGGTAGCGAGCACTGAAGCTTTCTTT

J gene: TRBJ2-5
clone size: NA
D gene: NA
V gene: TRBV11-3
CDR3 protein: CASSLDGSRETQYF
CDR3 DNA: TGTGCCAGCAGCTTAGATGGTAGCCGTGAGACCCAGTACTTC

J gene: TRBJ2-6
clone size: NA
D gene: TRBD1
V gene: TRBV19
CDR3 protein: CASSVQGAGANVLTF
CDR3 DNA: TGTGCCAGTAGTGTACAGGGGGCTGGGGCCAACGTCCTGACTTTC

J gene: TRBJ2-1
clone size: NA
D gene: TRBD2
V gene: TRBV19
CDR3 protein: CASTQSGGLVYNEQFF
CDR3 DNA: TGTGCCAGTACCCAAAGCGGGGGTCTAGTCTACAATGAGCAGTTCTTC

J gene: TRBJ2-3
clone size: NA
D gene: NA
V gene: TRBV29-1
CDR3 protein: CSVGALAGDTQYF
CDR3 DNA: TGCAGCGTTGGAGCGCTTGCCGGAGATACGCAGTATTTT

J gene: TRBJ2-1
clone size: NA
D gene: TRBD2
V gene: TRBV9
CDR3 protein: CASSVETSGGATLIF
CDR3 DNA: TGTGCCAGCAGCGTAGAAACTAGCGGGGGGGCTACGTTGATCTTC

J gene: TRBJ1-1
clone size: NA
D gene: NA
V gene: TRBV21-1
CDR3 protein: CASGLTVMNTEAFF
CDR3 DNA: TGTGCCAGCGGTTTGACAGTCATGAACACTGAAGCTTTCTTT

J gene: TRBJ1-2
clone size: NA
D gene: NA
V gene: TRBV6-5
CDR3 protein: CASSNRVGVGYTF
CDR3 DNA: TGTGCCAGCAGCAACAGGGTAGGGGTAGGCTACACCTTC

J gene: TRBJ1-3
clone size: NA
D gene: TRBD1
V gene: TRBV29-1
CDR3 protein: CSVEGRGPSGNTIYF
CDR3 DNA: TGCAGCGTTGAAGGTAGGGGGCCCTCTGGAAACACCATATATTTT

J gene: TRBJ1-5
clone size: NA
D gene: NA
V gene: TRBV19
CDR3 protein: CASSDRPDSNQPQHF
CDR3 DNA: TGTGCCAGTAGTGACAGACCCGATAGCAATCAGCCCCAGCATTTT

J gene: TRBJ1-1
clone size: NA
D gene: NA
V gene: TRBV28
CDR3 protein: CASSSPQGLRNTEAFF
CDR3 DNA: TGTGCCAGCAGTTCACCTCAGGGGCTCAGGAACACTGAAGCTTTCTTT

J gene: TRBJ1-2
clone size: NA
D gene: TRBD1
V gene: TRBV19
CDR3 protein: CASSITGADGYTF
CDR3 DNA: TGTGCCAGTAGTATTACAGGGGCGGATGGCTACACCTTC

J gene: TRBJ2-3
clone size: NA
D gene: NA
V gene: TRBV5-6
CDR3 protein: CASSSLLALTDTQYF
CDR3 DNA: TGTGCCAGCAGCTCCCTACTAGCCCTCACAGATACGCAGTATTTT

J gene: TRBJ2-1
clone size: NA
D gene: NA
V gene: TRBV2
CDR3 protein: CASSGDNGNEQFF
CDR3 DNA: TGTGCCAGCAGTGGGGACAACGGGAATGAGCAGTTCTTC

J gene: TRBJ2-7
clone size: NA
D gene: TRBD1
V gene: TRBV6-5
CDR3 protein: CASRLGQGVSYEQYF
CDR3 DNA: TGTGCCAGCAGGTTGGGACAGGGGGTCTCCTACGAGCAGTACTTC

J gene: TRBJ2-7
clone size: NA
D gene: TRBD2
V gene: TRBV27
CDR3 protein: CASSLAATYEQYF
CDR3 DNA: TGTGCCAGCAGTCTAGCGGCAACCTACGAGCAGTACTTC

J gene: TRBJ1-2
clone size: NA
D gene: NA
V gene: TRBV29-1
CDR3 protein: CSVEREIYGYTF
CDR3 DNA: TGCAGCGTTGAGCGGGAAATCTATGGCTACACCTTC

J gene: TRBJ1-4
clone size: NA
D gene: TRBD1
V gene: TRBV7-9
CDR3 protein: CASSIHTGGEKLFF
CDR3 DNA: TGTGCCAGCAGCATACATACAGGGGGCGAAAAACTGTTTTTT

J gene: TRBJ2-2
clone size: few
D gene: NA
V gene: TRBV29-1
CDR3 protein: CSVSRANTGELFF
CDR3 DNA: TGCAGCGTTAGCAGGGCGAACACCGGGGAGCTGTTTTTT

J gene: TRBJ2-2
clone size: NA
D gene: NA
V gene: TRBV7-9
CDR3 protein: CASRIGGPNTGELFF
CDR3 DNA: TGTGCCAGCAGAATCGGGGGTCCGAACACCGGGGAGCTGTTTTTT